The following is a TCR beta chain sequence with its context. What it binds is not known. This sample was included in a study of OX40 agonist ivuxolimab in advanced cancers. The study's findings and limits: The study observed clonal expansion of CD4+ and CD8+ blood T cells by week 6 at 0.1 to 3.0 mg/kg.

Only in-frame clones appear in the TCRdb table, and some are missing; sequencing was by immunoSEQ multiplex PCR. The data hold around 100,000 clones, with about 96% observed a single time. Trimming took off 3 bases at V and 5 bases at J, with 16 bases between the two ends. There are 15 residues in the CDR3. The V gene's germline CDR1 is SEHNR and CDR2 FQNEAQ (reference sequence). The source is an adult with an advanced solid tumor such as melanoma, head and neck, liver or kidney cancer. The chain employs TRBV7-9 and TRBJ2-5; perhaps TRBD1 as D (8 bases). Material: CD4+ or CD8+ T cells sorted from blood, obtained in a trial of the OX40 agonist ivuxolimab. The CDR3 coding sequence is TGTGCCAGCAGCTTTGGACAGGGAGGGAGGGAGACCCAGTACTTC. Encoded protein: CASSFGQGGRETQYF.